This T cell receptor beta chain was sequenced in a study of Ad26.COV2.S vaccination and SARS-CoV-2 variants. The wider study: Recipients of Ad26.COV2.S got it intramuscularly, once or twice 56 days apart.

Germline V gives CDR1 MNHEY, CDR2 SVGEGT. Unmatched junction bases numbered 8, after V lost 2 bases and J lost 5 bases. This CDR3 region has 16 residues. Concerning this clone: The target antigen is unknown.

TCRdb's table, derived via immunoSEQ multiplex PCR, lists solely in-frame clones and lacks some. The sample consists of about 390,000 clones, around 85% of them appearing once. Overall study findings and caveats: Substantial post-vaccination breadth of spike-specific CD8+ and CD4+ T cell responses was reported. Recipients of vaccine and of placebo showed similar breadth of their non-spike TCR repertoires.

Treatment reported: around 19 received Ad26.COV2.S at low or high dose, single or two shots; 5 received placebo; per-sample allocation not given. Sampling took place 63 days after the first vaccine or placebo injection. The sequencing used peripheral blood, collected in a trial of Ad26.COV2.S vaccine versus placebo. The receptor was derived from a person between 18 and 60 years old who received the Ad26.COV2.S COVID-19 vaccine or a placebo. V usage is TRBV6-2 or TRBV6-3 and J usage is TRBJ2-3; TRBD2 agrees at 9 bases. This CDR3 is CASSYRLAVPGDTQYF. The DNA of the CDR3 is TGTGCCAGCAGTTACCGACTAGCGGTCCCCGGAGATACGCAGTATTTT.